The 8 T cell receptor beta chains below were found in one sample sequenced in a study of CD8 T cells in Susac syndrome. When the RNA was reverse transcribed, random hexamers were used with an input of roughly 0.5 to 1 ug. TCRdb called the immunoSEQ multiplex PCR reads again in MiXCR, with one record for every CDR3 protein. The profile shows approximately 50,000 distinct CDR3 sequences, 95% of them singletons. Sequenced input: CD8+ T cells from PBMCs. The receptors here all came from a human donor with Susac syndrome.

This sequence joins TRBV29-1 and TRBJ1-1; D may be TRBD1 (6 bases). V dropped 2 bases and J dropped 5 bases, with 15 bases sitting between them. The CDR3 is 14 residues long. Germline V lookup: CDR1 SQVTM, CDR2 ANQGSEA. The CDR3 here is CSVELGGRLTEAFF. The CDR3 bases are TGCAGCGTTGAACTGGGGGGGCGTTTGACTGAAGCTTTCTTT.

This CDR3 is CASSLLSEGELFF. Written as DNA, the CDR3 is TGCGCCAGCAGCTTGCTCTCCGAGGGGGAGCTGTTTTTT. The chain links TRBV5-1 to TRBJ2-2; no clear D gene. Germline values: CDR1 SGHRS, CDR2 YFSETQ. Trimming removed 1 base at V and 8 bases at J, with 9 bases between. The CDR3 contains 13 residues.

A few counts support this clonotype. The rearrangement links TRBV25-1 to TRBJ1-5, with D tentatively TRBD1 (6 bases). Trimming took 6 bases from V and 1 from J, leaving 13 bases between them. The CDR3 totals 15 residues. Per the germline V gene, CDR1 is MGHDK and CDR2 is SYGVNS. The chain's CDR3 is CASSQGLGSNQPQHF. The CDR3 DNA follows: TGTGCCAGCAGCCAGGGGTTGGGGAGCAATCAGCCCCAGCATTTT.

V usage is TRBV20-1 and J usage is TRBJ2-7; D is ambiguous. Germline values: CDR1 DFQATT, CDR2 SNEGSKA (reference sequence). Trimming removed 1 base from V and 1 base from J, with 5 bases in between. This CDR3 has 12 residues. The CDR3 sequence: CSARGLSYEQYF. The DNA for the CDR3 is TGCAGTGCTAGAGGACTTTCCTACGAGCAGTACTTC.

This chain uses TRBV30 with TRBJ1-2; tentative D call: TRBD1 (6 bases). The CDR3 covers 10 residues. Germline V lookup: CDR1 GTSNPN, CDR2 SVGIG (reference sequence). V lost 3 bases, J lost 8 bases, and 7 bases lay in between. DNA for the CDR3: TGTGCCTGGAGAGGGGGAGGCTACACCTTC. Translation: CAWRGGGYTF.

The CDR3 reads CASSLGGRVADTQYF. Written as DNA, the CDR3 is TGTGCCAGCAGTTTAGGCGGCAGGGTCGCAGATACGCAGTATTTT. The rearrangement uses TRBV27 and TRBJ2-3; TRBD1 is a possible D gene (5 bases). Germline loops: CDR1 MNHEY, CDR2 SMNVEV (reference sequence). Trimming shortened V by 2 bases and J by 4 bases, and 13 bases separated the two germline ends. The length of the CDR3 is 15 residues.

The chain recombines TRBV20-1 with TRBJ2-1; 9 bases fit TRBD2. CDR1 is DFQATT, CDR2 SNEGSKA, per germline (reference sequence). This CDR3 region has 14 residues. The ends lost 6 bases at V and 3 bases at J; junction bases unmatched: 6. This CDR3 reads CSAPPSGDYNEQFF. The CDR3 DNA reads TGCAGTGCCCCTCCTAGCGGGGACTACAATGAGCAGTTCTTC.

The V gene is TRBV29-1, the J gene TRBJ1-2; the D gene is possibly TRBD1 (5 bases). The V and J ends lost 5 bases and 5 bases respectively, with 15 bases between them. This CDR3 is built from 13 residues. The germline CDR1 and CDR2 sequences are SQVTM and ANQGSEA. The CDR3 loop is CSVPSGRHYGYTF. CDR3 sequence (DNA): TGCAGCGTTCCCTCAGGGAGGCATTATGGCTACACCTTC.